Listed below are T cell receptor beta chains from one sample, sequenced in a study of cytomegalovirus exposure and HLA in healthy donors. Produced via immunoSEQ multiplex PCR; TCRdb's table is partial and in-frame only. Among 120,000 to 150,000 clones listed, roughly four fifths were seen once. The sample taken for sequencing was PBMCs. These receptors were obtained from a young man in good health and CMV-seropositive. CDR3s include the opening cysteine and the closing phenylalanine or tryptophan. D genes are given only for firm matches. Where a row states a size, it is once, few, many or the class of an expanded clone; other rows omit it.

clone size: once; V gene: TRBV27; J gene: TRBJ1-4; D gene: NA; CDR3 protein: CASLPGGNEKLFF; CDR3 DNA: TGTGCCAGCCTGCCGGGGGGGAATGAAAAACTGTTTTTT
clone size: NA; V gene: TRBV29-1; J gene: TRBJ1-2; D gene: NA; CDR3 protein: CSATRGEGDGYTF; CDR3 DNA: TGCAGCGCCACAAGGGGCGAGGGGGATGGCTACACCTTC
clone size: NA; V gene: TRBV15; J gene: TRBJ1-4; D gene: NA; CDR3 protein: CATSRPTGRANEKLFF; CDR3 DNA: TGTGCCACCAGCAGACCCACAGGGCGGGCTAATGAAAAACTGTTTTTT
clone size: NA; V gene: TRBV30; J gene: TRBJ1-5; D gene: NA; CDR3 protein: CAWGPAGGNQPQHF; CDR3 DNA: TGTGCCTGGGGTCCGGCCGGGGGGAATCAGCCCCAGCATTTT
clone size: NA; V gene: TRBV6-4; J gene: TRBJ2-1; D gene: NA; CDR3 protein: CASSSSTGSYNEQFF; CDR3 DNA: TGTGCCAGCAGTTCCTCGACAGGTTCCTACAATGAGCAGTTCTTC
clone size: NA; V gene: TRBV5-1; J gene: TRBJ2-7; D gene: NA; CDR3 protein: CASGPGLRSYEQYF; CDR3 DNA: TGCGCCAGCGGCCCGGGGTTAAGGTCCTACGAGCAGTACTTC
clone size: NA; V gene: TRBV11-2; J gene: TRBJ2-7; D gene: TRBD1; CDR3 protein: CASSWRQGVYEQYF; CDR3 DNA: TGTGCCAGCAGCTGGAGACAGGGGGTATACGAGCAGTACTTC
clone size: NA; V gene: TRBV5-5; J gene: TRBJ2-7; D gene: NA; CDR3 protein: CASSLFIQFYEQYF; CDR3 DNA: TGTGCCAGCAGCTTGTTCATACAGTTCTACGAGCAGTACTTC
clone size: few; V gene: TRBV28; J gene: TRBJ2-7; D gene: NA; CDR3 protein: CACGSQREEQYF; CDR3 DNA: TGTGCCTGTGGGAGCCAGAGGGAGGAGCAGTACTTC
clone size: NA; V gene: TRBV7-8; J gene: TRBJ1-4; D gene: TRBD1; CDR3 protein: CASSDDRGREKLFF; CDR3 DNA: TGTGCCAGCAGCGACGACAGGGGGCGTGAAAAACTGTTTTTT
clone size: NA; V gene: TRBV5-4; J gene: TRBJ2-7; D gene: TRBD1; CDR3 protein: CASSLQLRQGTGEQYF; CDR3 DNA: TGTGCCAGCAGCTTACAGTTAAGACAGGGAACCGGCGAGCAGTACTTC
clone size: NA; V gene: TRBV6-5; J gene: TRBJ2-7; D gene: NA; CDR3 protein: CASSAGPSYEQYF; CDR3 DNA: TGTGCCAGCAGCGCGGGACCTTCCTACGAGCAGTACTTC
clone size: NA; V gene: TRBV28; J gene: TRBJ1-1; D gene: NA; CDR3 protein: CASSLGRTEAFF; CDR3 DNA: TGTGCCAGCAGTTTAGGGAGGACTGAAGCTTTCTTT
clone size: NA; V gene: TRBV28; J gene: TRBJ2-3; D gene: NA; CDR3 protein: CASMGGAISTDTQYF; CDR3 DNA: TGTGCCAGCATGGGGGGGGCAATTAGCACAGATACGCAGTATTTT
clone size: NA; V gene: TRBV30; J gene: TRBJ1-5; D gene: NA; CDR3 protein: CAYVETGGNQPQHF; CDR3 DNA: TGTGCCTACGTAGAAACGGGGGGAAATCAGCCCCAGCATTTT
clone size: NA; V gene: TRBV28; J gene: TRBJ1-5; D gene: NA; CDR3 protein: CAGRRNSNQPQHF; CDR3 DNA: TGTGCCGGTCGTAGAAATAGCAATCAGCCCCAGCATTTT
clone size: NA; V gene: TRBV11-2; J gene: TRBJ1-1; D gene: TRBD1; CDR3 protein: CASSLGQGNTEAFF; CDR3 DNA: TGTGCCAGCAGCCTGGGACAGGGGAACACTGAAGCTTTCTTT
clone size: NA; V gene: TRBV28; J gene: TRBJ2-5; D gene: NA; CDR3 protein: CASSLQGLPREQQETQYF; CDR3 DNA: TGTGCCAGCAGTTTGCAAGGACTGCCGAGGGAACAGCAAGAGACCCAGTACTTC
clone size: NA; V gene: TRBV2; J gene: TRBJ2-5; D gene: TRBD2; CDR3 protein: CASSEPTGLGGQETQYF; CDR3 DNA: TGTGCCAGCAGTGAACCTACAGGACTGGGGGGGCAAGAGACCCAGTACTTC
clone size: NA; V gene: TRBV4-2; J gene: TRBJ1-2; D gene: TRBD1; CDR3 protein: CASSHPGQGSGGYTF; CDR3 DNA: TGTGCCAGCAGCCACCCGGGACAGGGATCGGGCGGCTACACCTTC
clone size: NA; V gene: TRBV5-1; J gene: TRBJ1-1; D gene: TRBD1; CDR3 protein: CASSSRQGYTEAFF; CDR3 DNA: TGCGCCAGCAGCTCCCGACAGGGATACACTGAAGCTTTCTTT
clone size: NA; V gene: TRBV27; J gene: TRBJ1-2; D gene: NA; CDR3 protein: CASSFAGANIYGYTF; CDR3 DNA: TGTGCCAGCAGTTTCGCAGGGGCCAACATATATGGCTACACCTTC
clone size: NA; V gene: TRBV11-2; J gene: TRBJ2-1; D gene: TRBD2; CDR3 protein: CASKPAGGYNEQFF; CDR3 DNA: TGTGCCAGCAAACCCGCGGGAGGTTACAATGAGCAGTTCTTC
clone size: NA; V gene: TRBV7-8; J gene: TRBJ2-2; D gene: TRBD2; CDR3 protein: CASSLRLAGSVRGGELFF; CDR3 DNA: TGTGCCAGCAGCTTAAGACTAGCGGGATCAGTCAGAGGCGGGGAGCTGTTTTTT
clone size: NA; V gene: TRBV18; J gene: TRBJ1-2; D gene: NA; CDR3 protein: CASSPGGQNYGYTF; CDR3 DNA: TGTGCCAGCTCACCAGGGGGACAAAACTATGGCTACACCTTC
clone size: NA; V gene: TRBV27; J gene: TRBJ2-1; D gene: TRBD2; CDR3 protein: CASTPVVLAGETNEQFF; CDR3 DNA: TGTGCCAGCACTCCAGTAGTTCTAGCGGGAGAGACAAATGAGCAGTTCTTC
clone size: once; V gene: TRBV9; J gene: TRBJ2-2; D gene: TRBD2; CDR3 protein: CASSPGPGLAGLNTGELFF; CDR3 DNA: TGTGCCAGCAGCCCTGGCCCGGGACTAGCGGGACTGAACACCGGGGAGCTGTTTTTT
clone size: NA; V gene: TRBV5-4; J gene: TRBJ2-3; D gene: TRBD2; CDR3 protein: CASSLTSGSTDTQYF; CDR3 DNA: TGTGCCAGCAGCTTGACTAGCGGGAGCACAGATACGCAGTATTTT
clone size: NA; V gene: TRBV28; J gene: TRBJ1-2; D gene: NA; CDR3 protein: CASNKVNRLITF; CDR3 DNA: TGTGCCAGCAACAAAGTGAACAGGCTCATCACCTTC
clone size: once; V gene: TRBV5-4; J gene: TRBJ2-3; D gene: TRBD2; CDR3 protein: CASSPALAGTTDTQYF; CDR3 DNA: TGTGCCAGCAGCCCCGCCCTAGCGGGGACAACAGATACGCAGTATTTT
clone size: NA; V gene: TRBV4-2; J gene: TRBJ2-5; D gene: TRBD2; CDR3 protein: CASSQEVGLAGKETQYF; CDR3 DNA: TGTGCCAGCAGCCAAGAAGTGGGACTAGCGGGAAAAGAGACCCAGTACTTC
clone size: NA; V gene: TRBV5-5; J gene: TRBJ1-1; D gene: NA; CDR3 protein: CASSLDRLNTEAFF; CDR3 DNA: TGTGCCAGCAGCTTAGACAGGCTCAACACTGAAGCTTTCTTT
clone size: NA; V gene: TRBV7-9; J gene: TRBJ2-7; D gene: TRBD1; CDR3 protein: CASSLGGTAYEQYF; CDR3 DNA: TGTGCCAGCAGCTTAGGAGGGACAGCCTACGAGCAGTACTTC
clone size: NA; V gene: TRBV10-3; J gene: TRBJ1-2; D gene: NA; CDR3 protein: CAISRITGTNYGYTF; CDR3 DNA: TGTGCCATCAGTAGGATTACAGGGACTAACTATGGCTACACCTTC
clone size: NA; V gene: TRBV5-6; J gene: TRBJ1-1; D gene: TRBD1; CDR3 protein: CASSYRGPGTEAFF; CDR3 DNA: TGTGCCAGCAGCTACAGGGGGCCGGGGACTGAAGCTTTCTTT
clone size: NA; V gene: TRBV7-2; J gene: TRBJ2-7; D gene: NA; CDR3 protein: CASSLNYEQYF; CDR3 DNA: TGTGCCAGCAGCCTAAACTACGAGCAGTACTTC
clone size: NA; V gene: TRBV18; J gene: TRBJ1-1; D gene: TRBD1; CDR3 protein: CASSPDKGAGTEAFF; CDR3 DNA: TGTGCCAGCTCACCAGACAAGGGGGCTGGCACTGAAGCTTTCTTT
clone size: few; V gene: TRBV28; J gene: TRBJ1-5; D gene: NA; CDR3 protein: CASSQPGGMPQPQHF; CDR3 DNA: TGTGCCAGCAGCCAACCGGGAGGCATGCCCCAGCCCCAGCATTTT
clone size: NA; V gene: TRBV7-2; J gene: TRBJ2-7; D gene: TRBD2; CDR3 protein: CASSLGLAGYHEQYF; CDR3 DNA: TGTGCCAGCAGCTTAGGACTAGCGGGGTACCACGAGCAGTACTTC
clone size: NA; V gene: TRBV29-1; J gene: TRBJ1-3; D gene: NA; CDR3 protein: CSVEDYGGSSGNTIYF; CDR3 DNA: TGCAGCGTTGAAGATTATGGGGGGAGTTCTGGAAACACCATATATTTT
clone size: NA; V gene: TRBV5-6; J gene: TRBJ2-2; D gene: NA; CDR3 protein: CASSLHGELFF; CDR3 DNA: TGTGCCAGCAGCTTACACGGGGAGCTGTTTTTT
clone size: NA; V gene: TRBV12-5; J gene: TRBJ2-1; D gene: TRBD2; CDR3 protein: CASGFTLAGANEQFF; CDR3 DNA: TGTGCTAGTGGTTTTACGCTAGCGGGAGCCAATGAGCAGTTCTTC
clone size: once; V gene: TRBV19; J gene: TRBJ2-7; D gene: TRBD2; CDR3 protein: CASSISGGGYEQYF; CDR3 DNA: TGTGCCAGTAGTATAAGCGGGGGTGGCTACGAGCAGTACTTC
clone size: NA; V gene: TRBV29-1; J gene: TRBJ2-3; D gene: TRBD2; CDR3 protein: CSVDGVTSGRTPIVEDTQYF; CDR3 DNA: TGCAGCGTTGACGGGGTGACTAGCGGGAGAACCCCGATCGTGGAAGATACGCAGTATTTT
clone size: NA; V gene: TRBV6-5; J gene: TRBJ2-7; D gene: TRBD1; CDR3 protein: CASSSDRVIYEQYF; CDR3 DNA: TGTGCCAGCAGTTCGGACAGGGTGATCTACGAGCAGTACTTC
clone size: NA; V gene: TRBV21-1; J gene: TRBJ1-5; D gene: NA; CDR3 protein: CASRMPGHLNSNQPQHF; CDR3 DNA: TGTGCCAGCAGGATGCCGGGACACCTAAATAGCAATCAGCCCCAGCATTTT
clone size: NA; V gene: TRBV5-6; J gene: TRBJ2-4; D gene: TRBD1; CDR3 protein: CASSAGTGGFDIQYF; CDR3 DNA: TGTGCCAGCAGCGCCGGGACAGGGGGTTTTGACATTCAGTACTTC
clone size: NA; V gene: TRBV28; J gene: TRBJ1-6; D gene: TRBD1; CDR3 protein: CASTMGTGPLGSPLHF; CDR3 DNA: TGTGCCAGCACCATGGGGACAGGACCCCTGGGGTCACCCCTCCACTTT
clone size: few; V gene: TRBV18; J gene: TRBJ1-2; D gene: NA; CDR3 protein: CASSPPSGRTDYGYTF; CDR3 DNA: TGTGCCAGCTCACCACCGTCTGGAAGGACAGACTATGGCTACACCTTC
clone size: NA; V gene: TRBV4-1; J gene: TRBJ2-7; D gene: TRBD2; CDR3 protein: CASSQDSGGTTYEQYF; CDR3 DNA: TGCGCCAGCAGCCAAGATAGCGGGGGCACCACCTACGAGCAGTACTTC
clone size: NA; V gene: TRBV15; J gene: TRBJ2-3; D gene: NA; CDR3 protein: CATSSPPEVHTQYF; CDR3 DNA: TGTGCCACCAGCAGTCCCCCGGAGGTCCATACGCAGTATTTT
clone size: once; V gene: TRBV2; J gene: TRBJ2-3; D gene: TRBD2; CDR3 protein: CASARGLAGGDTQYF; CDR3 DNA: TGTGCCAGCGCGCGGGGACTAGCGGGGGGAGATACGCAGTATTTT
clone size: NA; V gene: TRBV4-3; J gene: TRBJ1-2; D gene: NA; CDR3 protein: CASSTRGRRGYTF; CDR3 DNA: TGCGCCAGCAGCACGCGGGGACGACGAGGCTACACCTTC
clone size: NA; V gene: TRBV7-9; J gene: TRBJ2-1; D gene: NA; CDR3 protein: CSSSATGLGEQFF; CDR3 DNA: TGTTCCAGCAGCGCAACTGGACTCGGTGAGCAGTTCTTC
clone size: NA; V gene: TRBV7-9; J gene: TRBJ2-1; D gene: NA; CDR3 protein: CASSFAGGNEQFF; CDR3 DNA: TGTGCCAGCAGCTTCGCTGGAGGAAATGAGCAGTTCTTC
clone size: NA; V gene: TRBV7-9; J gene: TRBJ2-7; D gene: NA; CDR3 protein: CASSRTEAYEQYF; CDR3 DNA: TGTGCCAGCAGCCGGACAGAGGCCTACGAGCAGTACTTC
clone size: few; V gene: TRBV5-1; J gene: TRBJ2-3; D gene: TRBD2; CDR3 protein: CASSFLAGSTDTQYF; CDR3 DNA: TGCGCCAGCAGCTTTCTAGCGGGGAGCACAGATACGCAGTATTTT